This entry lists 18 T cell receptor beta chains sequenced from one sample in a study of blood T cells in healthy people across ages. A second roughly 6 to 12 cycle PCR used barcoded and J-beta primers. TCRdb passed the 5' RACE reads through MiXCR, listing each CDR3 protein once. The top ten hold more than 20% of the sample, which has fewer than 2,000,000 distinct CDR3 sequences, about two fifths seen once. Sequencing input: blood. These receptors were obtained from a human donor in good health.

The chain's CDR3 is CASSNAGTGVTDTQYF. The DNA for the CDR3 is TGTGCCAGCAGCAACGCCGGGACAGGAGTCACAGATACGCAGTATTTT. V and J are TRBV5-6 and TRBJ2-3; TRBD1 aligns across 8 bases. The germline gives CDR1 SGHDT, CDR2 YYEEEE. The CDR3 covers 16 residues. With 4 bases clipped from V and 2 bases from J, the junction kept 9 bases outside the gene matches.

This clonotype was found a few times. The chain recombines TRBV7-2 with TRBJ1-6; D is ambiguous. The V gene's germline CDR1 is SGHTA and CDR2 FQGNSA. CDR3 size: 13 residues. V lost 2 bases, J lost 9 bases, and 8 bases lay in between. The CDR3, as DNA: TGTGCCAGCAGCTTACTTGAGCGTTCACCCCTCCACTTT. This codes for CASSLLERSPLHF.

The chain combines TRBV6-2 or TRBV6-3 with TRBJ1-1; 7 bases match TRBD1. The ends lost 5 bases at V and 2 bases at J; junction bases unmatched: 8. Looked up from germline, CDR1 is MNHEY and CDR2 is SVGEGT. The CDR3 contains 15 residues. The CDR3 DNA sequence: TGTGCCAGCAGTGAGATCGGGACAGTTAACACTGAAGCTTTCTTT. Translated: CASSEIGTVNTEAFF.

The rearrangement uses TRBV19 and TRBJ2-3, with D possibly matching TRBD1 (5 bases). Trimming shortened V by 2 bases and J by 2 bases, and 11 bases separated the two germline ends. This CDR3 has 15 residues. The germline V gene encodes CDR1 LNHDA and CDR2 SQIVND (reference sequence). CDR3 DNA sequence: TGTGCCAGTAGTATAAGGTCAGGGTTCACAGATACGCAGTATTTT. This gives the protein CASSIRSGFTDTQYF. Together with reference TRBV19 and TRBJ2-3, the CDR3 gives the full variable domain: DGGITQSPKYLFRKEGQNVTLSCEQNLNHDAMYWYRQDPGQGLRLIYYSQIVNDFQKGDIAEGYSVSREKKESFPLTVTSAQKNPTAFYLCASSIRSGFTDTQYFGPGTRLTVL.

V and J are TRBV7-2 and TRBJ1-1, with a possible D match to TRBD1 (5 bases). From germline, CDR1 is SGHTA and CDR2 FQGNSA. V was shortened by 6 bases and J by 5 bases, with 16 bases between the two germline ends. The CDR3 covers 14 residues. In nucleotides, the CDR3 is TGTGCCAGCAGACGTCAGGGTGGGAGGACTGAAGCTTTCTTT. It encodes CASRRQGGRTEAFF.

The table lists this clonotype with many counts. The chain joins TRBV27 to TRBJ2-7; TRBD1 might be the D (6 bases). V was cut by 1 base and J by 1 base, with 14 bases left in between. Looked up from germline, CDR1 is MNHEY and CDR2 is SMNVEV (reference sequence). The CDR3 has 16 amino acids. CDR3 in DNA: TGTGCCAGCAGTTTATTTTGGGGGCGTCCATCCTACGAGCAGTACTTC. Its translation: CASSLFWGRPSYEQYF.

This chain joins TRBV3-1 and TRBJ2-3, with D possibly TRBD1 on 7 matching bases. Germline V lookup: CDR1 LGHDT, CDR2 YNNKEL (reference sequence). The V and J ends lost 5 bases and 7 bases respectively, with 22 bases between them. The CDR3 consists of 16 residues. CDR3 sequence: CASSTVQGEDFYTQYF. CDR3 DNA sequence: TGTGCCAGCAGCACCGTCCAGGGGGAGGACTTCTATACGCAGTATTTT.

V is TRBV28 and J is TRBJ2-5; D not resolved. The CDR3 totals 16 residues. V was clipped by 1 base and J by 6 bases, with 18 bases between them. Germline assignment: CDR1 MDHEN and CDR2 SYDVKM. The CDR3 reads CASSLFPEGSGKTQYF. The CDR3 nucleotides are TGTGCCAGCAGTTTATTCCCAGAAGGCTCCGGAAAGACCCAGTACTTC.

The chain is built from TRBV12-3 or TRBV12-4 and TRBJ1-2, with D perhaps TRBD1 (6 bases). This CDR3 spans 12 amino acids. Trimming cost V 6 bases and J 4 bases, with 9 bases left between them. CDR3 sequence reads: CASSRQAYGYTF. CDR3 coding DNA: TGTGCCAGCAGCAGACAGGCCTATGGCTACACCTTC.

As to this clonotype: A much larger clone differs by one base, so this may be a read error. The rearrangement uses TRBV7-6 and TRBJ2-4; possibly TRBD1 for D (6 bases). Trimming shortened V by 3 bases and J by 15 bases, and 12 bases separated the two germline ends. CDR1 is SGHVS and CDR2 is FNYEAQ in the germline V gene. The CDR3 spans 11 residues. The CDR3 region has the DNA TGTGCCAGCAGCTTTGGGGGCGAGCGGTACTTC. Its protein product is CASSFGGERYF.

The chain recombines TRBV6-5 with TRBJ2-5; 8 bases line up with TRBD1. Germline-derived CDR1 and CDR2 are MNHEY and SVGAGI. Trimming at V came to 5 bases and at J to 5 bases, leaving 10 bases not matched to a gene. The CDR3 spans 15 residues. CDR3 sequence reads: CASSITTGVGETQYF. For the CDR3, the DNA is TGTGCCAGCAGTATCACGACAGGGGTAGGGGAGACCCAGTACTTC.

This clonotype appeared many times. The genes are TRBV7-9 and TRBJ2-1; D remains unclear. Trimming shortened V by 3 bases and J by 5 bases, and 8 bases separated the two germline ends. The CDR3 is 13 residues long. Per the germline V gene, CDR1 is SEHNR and CDR2 is FQNEAQ (reference sequence). DNA for the CDR3: TGTGCCAGCAGCTTGTCCAGCAACAATGAGCAGTTCTTC. It codes for CASSLSSNNEQFF.

This clonotype has only a few counts. The chain links TRBV5-1 to TRBJ1-2, with D uncertain. Trimming pared 0 bases from V and 2 bases from J, leaving 14 bases between. This CDR3 has 16 residues. Germline assignment: CDR1 SGHRS and CDR2 YFSETQ. The CDR3 reads CASSLVVGVINYGYTF. In nucleotides, the CDR3 is TGCGCCAGCAGCTTGGTTGTCGGGGTTATCAACTATGGCTACACCTTC. The entire variable domain, with the rest obtained from reference TRBV5-1 and TRBJ1-2, is as follows: KAGVTQTPRYLIKTRGQQVTLSCSPISGHRSVSWYQQTPGQGLQFLFEYFSETQRNKGNFPGRFSGRQFSNSRSEMNVSTLELGDSALYLCASSLVVGVINYGYTFGSGTRLTVV.

The chain uses TRBV5-1 and TRBJ2-7, with D unresolved. The CDR3 has 14 residues. V was pared by 0 bases and J by 5 bases, with 12 bases between. Looked up from germline, CDR1 is SGHRS and CDR2 is YFSETQ. The CDR3: CASSLEQPRDEQYF. The CDR3 DNA reads TGCGCCAGCAGCTTGGAGCAGCCCCGCGACGAGCAGTACTTC.

To note about this clonotype: A single base separates this from a much larger clone, so it may be a read error. This rearrangement joins TRBV29-1 to TRBJ2-7; 9 bases line up with TRBD1. This CDR3 has 15 residues. The germline gives CDR1 SQVTM, CDR2 ANQGSEA. The J segment lost 4 bases and the V segment lost 6 bases, leaving 13 bases of the junction unmatched. The CDR3 sequence: CSVGLTGQGRYEQYF. The CDR3 nucleotides are TGCAGCGTGGGATTAACTGGACAGGGGAGATACGAGCAGTACTTC.

The rearrangement uses TRBV28 and TRBJ2-7; maybe TRBD2 (7 bases). This CDR3 contains 14 residues. Germline CDR1 MDHEN, CDR2 SYDVKM. Trimming took off 6 bases at V and 4 bases at J, with 16 bases between the two ends. CDR3 sequence (DNA): TGTGCCAGCAGGCTGTACGGGGGGCAATACGAGCAGTACTTC. Protein: CASRLYGGQYEQYF.

V is TRBV5-1 and J is TRBJ1-2; TRBD1 agrees at 9 bases. The length of the CDR3 is 16 residues. Germline-derived CDR1 and CDR2 are SGHRS and YFSETQ. The J segment lost 4 bases and the V segment lost 0 bases, leaving 7 bases of the junction unmatched. The CDR3 nucleotides read TGCGCCAGCAGCTTGGAGCCTGACAGGGGGTTCTATGGCTACACCTTC. This translates into CASSLEPDRGFYGYTF.

This chain connects TRBV9 to TRBJ1-2, with TRBD1 identical over 8 bases. Trimming at V came to 3 bases and at J to 8 bases, leaving 6 bases not matched to a gene. CDR1 and CDR2 (germline): SGDLS, YYNGEE. This CDR3 has 13 amino acids. DNA for the CDR3: TGTGCCAGCAGCGGACCGACAGGGGACGGCTACACCTTC. It specifies CASSGPTGDGYTF.